Each of the 19 T cell receptor beta chains below was sequenced from the same sample in a study of read filtering for tumor transcriptome and immune sequencing. The library was built from around 0.4 ug RNA with molecular barcoded adaptors for alpha/delta and beta/gamma chains. MiXCR, applied by TCRdb to the reads, yields one record per CDR3 protein. In the table there are 37,000 or so distinct CDR3 sequences, roughly 13% of which are singletons. The sequenced sample consisted of a population of CD138-negative cells sorted from bone marrow. Source of these receptors: a donor aged 40 or over with multiple myeloma.

Points on this clonotype: A read error may be the cause here, since a much bigger clone is one base away. This rearrangement joins TRBV7-7 to TRBJ2-1; TRBD2 aligns across 7 bases. The CDR3 totals 14 residues. Germline CDR1 SSHAT, CDR2 FNYEAQ (reference sequence). The CDR3 sequence: CASSFGGSYNEQSF. Here the CDR3 DNA reads TGTGCTAGCAGCTTCGGGGGGTCCTACAATGAGCAGTCCTTC.

This clonotype has a count of ten or more. The CDR3, as DNA: TGTGCCAGCAGTGAAGGACAGCTGTACGAGCAGTACTTC. It is translated as CASSEGQLYEQYF. The chain combines TRBV6-1 with TRBJ2-7; weak D call: TRBD1 (5 bases). Trimming pared 1 base from V and 4 bases from J, leaving 8 bases between. The CDR3 sequence is 13 residues long. The germline gives CDR1 MNHNS, CDR2 SASEGT.

On this clonotype itself: This clone may be a read error of a much larger clone one base away. V is TRBV30 and J is TRBJ1-1; 7 nucleotides align to TRBD1. This CDR3 contains 15 residues. The V gene's germline CDR1 is GTSNPN and CDR2 SVGIG (reference sequence). The CDR3 is CAWSVQGTRNIEAFF. The CDR3 coding sequence is TGTGCCTGGAGTGTACAGGGGACAAGAAACATTGAAGCTTTCTTT.

A remark on this clonotype: This sequence may be a read error, since a much larger clone differs from it by one base. The chain joins TRBV20-1 to TRBJ2-5, with 7 bases matching TRBD2. The CDR3 runs to 15 residues. The germline CDR1 and CDR2 sequences are DFQATT and SNEGSKA (reference sequence). CDR3 in DNA: TGCAGTGCTAGGGGAGAGGAGGGCCGGCGGGAGACCCTGTACTTC. Translating gives CSARGEEGRRETLYF.

This clonotype was found many times. The chain joins TRBV29-1 to TRBJ2-5, with TRBD2 identical over 9 bases. The V gene's germline CDR1 is SQVTM and CDR2 ANQGSEA. The CDR3 loop spans 14 amino acids. Germline trimming cut 1 base from V and 6 bases from J; bases unmatched to any gene: 6. CDR3 protein: CSVEGGRALKTQYF. The CDR3 region has the DNA TGCAGCGTTGAAGGCGGGAGGGCCTTAAAGACCCAGTACTTC.

The chain uses TRBV12-2 and TRBJ2-1. TRBV12-2 is a pseudogene locus. The CDR3 is 13 residues long. The CDR3 nucleotides are TGTGCAAGTCGCTTAGGGGGATTGGGCGAGCAGTTCTTC. Its translation is CASRLGGLGEQFF.

In regard to this clonotype: A much larger clone sits a single nucleotide away, making a read error possible. The rearrangement joins TRBV7-2 to TRBJ2-1; D may correspond to TRBD1 or TRBD2 (5 bases each). The CDR3 has 14 residues. CDR1 and CDR2 from the germline V gene are SGHTA and FQGNSA. The CDR3 DNA reads as TGTGCCAGCAGCGAGGGGAGCGCCTACTATGAGCAGTTCTTC. Its translation is CASSEGSAYYEQFF.

Concerning this clonotype: The conserved phenylalanine or tryptophan is not found at the CDR3 terminus, so this likely reflects a read error. This CDR3 reads CSAVDRGGETQYL. DNA of the CDR3: TGCAGTGCCGTGGACAGGGGAGGGGAGACCCAGTACTTA. The V gene is TRBV20-1, the J gene TRBJ2-5; 9 positions agree with TRBD1. CDR3 length: 13 residues. The V and J ends lost 6 bases and 5 bases, in that order; junction bases with no gene match: 7. The germline gives CDR1 DFQATT, CDR2 SNEGSKA (reference sequence).

This clonotype was observed at least ten times. The chain employs TRBV20-1 and TRBJ2-3; D may be TRBD2 (5 bases). From germline, CDR1 is DFQATT and CDR2 SNEGSKA (reference sequence). The CDR3 is 14 residues long. V dropped 3 bases and J dropped 4 bases, with 14 bases sitting between them. CDR3 sequence (DNA): TGCAGTGCTAGTAACTCGGGGTTCCCAGATACGCAGTATTTT. Translating gives CSASNSGFPDTQYF.

This clonotype has ten or more counts. The chain joins TRBV11-2 to TRBJ2-1; weak D call: TRBD1 (6 bases). Germline V gives CDR1 SGHAT, CDR2 FQNNGV. Trimming left V 4 bases short and J 0 bases short, with 13 bases between. The CDR3 is made up of 16 amino acids. Here the CDR3 DNA reads TGTGCCAGCAGCTCCCCGACAGGAGGCTCCTACAATGAGCAGTTCTTC. Translating it yields CASSSPTGGSYNEQFF.

The V and J genes are TRBV15 and TRBJ1-4; 7 positions agree with TRBD1. V shed 3 bases and J 12 bases; nucleotides not matched to a gene: 7. This CDR3 spans 13 amino acids. Looked up from germline, CDR1 is LNHNV and CDR2 is YYDKDF (reference sequence). This CDR3 reads CATSSPTGPELFF. The CDR3 DNA follows: TGTGCCACCAGCAGTCCGACAGGGCCGGAACTGTTTTTT.

This clonotype was found many times. This chain uses TRBV28 with TRBJ2-3; 10 positions match TRBD2. The CDR3 is made up of 15 amino acids. The V and J ends lost 3 bases and 2 bases, in that order; junction bases with no gene match: 2. Looked up from germline, CDR1 is MDHEN and CDR2 is SYDVKM. The CDR3 here is CASSFGTSDTDTQYF. CDR3 nucleotides: TGTGCCAGCAGTTTCGGGACTAGCGACACAGATACGCAGTATTTT. The full variable domain, rest sourced from reference TRBV28 and TRBJ2-3, is DVKVTQSSRYLVKRTGEKVFLECVQDMDHENMFWYRQDPGLGLRLIYFSYDVKMKEKGDIPEGYSVSREKKERFSLILESASTNQTSMYLCASSFGTSDTDTQYFGPGTRLTVL.

Details on this clonotype: A single base is all that separates this from a far larger clone, so a read error is likely. This rearrangement joins TRBV6-5 to TRBJ1-5; D perhaps matches TRBD1 (6 bases). Germline CDR1 is MNHEY and CDR2 is SVGAGI. The CDR3 sequence is 15 residues long. The V and J ends lost 5 bases and 4 bases respectively, with 15 bases between them. The CDR3 region is CASSERGAGNQPQHF. The CDR3, as DNA: TGTGCCAGCAGTGAAAGGGGGGCAGGGAATCAGCCCCAGCATTTT.

This clonotype showed up many times. V and J are TRBV14 and TRBJ2-1, with 7 positions matching TRBD2. The CDR3 has 15 amino acids. Germline values: CDR1 SGHDN, CDR2 FVKESK. The V and J ends lost 3 bases and 7 bases, in that order; junction bases with no gene match: 9. The CDR3 region is CASSQGQRDFNEQFF. The CDR3 nucleotides read TGTGCCAGCAGCCAGGGGCAGCGGGATTTTAATGAGCAGTTCTTC. Variable domain in full (rest from reference TRBV14 and TRBJ2-1): EAGVTQFPSHSVIEKGQTVTLRCDPISGHDNLYWYRRVMGKEIKFLLHFVKESKQDESGMPNNRFLAERTGGTYSTLKVQPAELEDSGVYFCASSQGQRDFNEQFFGPGTRLTVL.

The chain joins TRBV18 to TRBJ2-1; D call uncertain. Trimming pared 3 bases from V and 2 bases from J, leaving 20 bases between. CDR1 and CDR2 from the germline V gene are KGHSH and LQKENI. The CDR3 covers 18 residues. In DNA, the CDR3 is TGTGCCAGCTCACCCATCCTAAGGGTAACTCTACCCTACAATGAGCAGTTCTTC. Protein: CASSPILRVTLPYNEQFF.

This clonotype was recorded at least ten times. The rearrangement uses TRBV4-2 and TRBJ2-3; D remains unclear. The CDR3 sequence is 12 residues long. V was shortened by 4 bases and J by 6 bases, with 8 bases between the two germline ends. Germline V gene sequence: CDR1 LGHNA, CDR2 YNFKEQ. CDR3: CASSLPADTQYF. The CDR3 bases are TGTGCCAGCAGCCTCCCCGCCGATACGCAGTATTTT.

This clonotype was detected ten times or more. This chain uses TRBV30 with TRBJ2-1; 10 nucleotides agree with TRBD2. CDR1 and CDR2 from the germline V gene are GTSNPN and SVGIG (reference sequence). There are 13 residues in the CDR3. Trimming removed 5 bases from V and 3 bases from J; junction bases left unmatched: 1. Written as DNA, the CDR3 is TGTGCCTGGGGGACTAGCGTCTACAATGAGCAGTTCTTC. It translates to CAWGTSVYNEQFF.

Many counts were recorded for this clonotype. The chain employs TRBV4-3 and TRBJ2-1, with 7 bases fitting TRBD2. V shed 2 bases, J shed 5 bases, and the junction held 9 bases outside the gene matches. The germline gives CDR1 LGHNA, CDR2 YSLEER. The CDR3 has 16 amino acids. The CDR3, as DNA: TGCGCCAGCAGCCAACATGGGGGAGGGCCTAACAATGAGCAGTTCTTC. Residues: CASSQHGGGPNNEQFF.

Notes on this clonotype: One base separates it from a far larger clone, so it is likely a read error. In this CDR3 the conserved last residue, phenylalanine or tryptophan, is missing, so a read error is likely. This CDR3 reads CASSLGPSGNEQFV. As DNA, the CDR3 is TGTGCCAGCAGCTTAGGGCCCTCAGGGAATGAGCAGTTCGTC. The chain is built from TRBV7-2 and TRBJ2-1, with a tentative D call TRBD1 (5 bases). V lost 1 base and J 7 bases, leaving 11 bases between the germline ends. The CDR3 covers 14 residues. CDR1 and CDR2 (germline): SGHTA, FQGNSA.